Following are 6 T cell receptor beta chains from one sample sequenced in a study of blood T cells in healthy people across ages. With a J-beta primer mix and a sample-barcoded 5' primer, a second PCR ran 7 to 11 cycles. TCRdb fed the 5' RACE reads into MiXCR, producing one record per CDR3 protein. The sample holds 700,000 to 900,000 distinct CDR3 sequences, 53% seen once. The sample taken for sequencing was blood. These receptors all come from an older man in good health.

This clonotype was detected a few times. CDR3 protein: CASQGGKSTEHRYAYF. CDR3 DNA sequence: TGTGCCAGCCAGGGGGGCAAAAGTACAGAGCACAGATACGCGTATTTT. The V gene is TRBV25-1, the J gene TRBJ2-3, with D perhaps TRBD1 (7 bases). Trimming removed 8 bases at V and 14 bases at J, with 32 bases between. This CDR3 has 16 amino acids. Germline loops: CDR1 MGHDK, CDR2 SYGVNS.

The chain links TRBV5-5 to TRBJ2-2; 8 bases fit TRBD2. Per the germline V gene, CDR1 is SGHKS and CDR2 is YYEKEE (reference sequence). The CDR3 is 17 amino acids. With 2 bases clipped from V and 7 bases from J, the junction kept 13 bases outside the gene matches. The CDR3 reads CASSFVLLAGTDGELFF. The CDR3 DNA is TGTGCCAGCAGCTTTGTACTCTTAGCGGGAACCGACGGGGAGCTGTTTTTT.

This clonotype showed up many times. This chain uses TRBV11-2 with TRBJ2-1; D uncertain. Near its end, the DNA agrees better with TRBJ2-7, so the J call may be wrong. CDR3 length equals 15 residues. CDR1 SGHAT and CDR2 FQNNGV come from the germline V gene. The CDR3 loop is CASSLERSSYNEQYF. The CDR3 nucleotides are TGTGCCAGCAGCTTAGAACGGAGCTCCTACAATGAGCAGTACTTC.

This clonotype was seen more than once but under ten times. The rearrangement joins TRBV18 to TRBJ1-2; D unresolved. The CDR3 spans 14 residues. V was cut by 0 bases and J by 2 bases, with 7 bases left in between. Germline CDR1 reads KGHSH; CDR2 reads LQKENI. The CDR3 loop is CASSPPAGNYGYTF. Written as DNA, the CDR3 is TGTGCCAGCTCACCACCCGCCGGCAACTATGGCTACACCTTC.

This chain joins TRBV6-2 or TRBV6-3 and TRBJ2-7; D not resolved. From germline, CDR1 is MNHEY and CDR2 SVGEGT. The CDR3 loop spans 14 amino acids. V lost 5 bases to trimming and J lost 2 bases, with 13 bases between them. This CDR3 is CASSDRTGAYEQYF. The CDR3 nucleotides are TGTGCCAGCAGTGATAGGACGGGCGCCTACGAGCAGTACTTC.

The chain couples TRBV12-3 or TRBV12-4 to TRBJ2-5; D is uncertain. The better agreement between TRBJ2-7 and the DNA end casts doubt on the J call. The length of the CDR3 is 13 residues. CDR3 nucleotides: TGTGCCAGCAGTTTACCCTTCCTAGGCGAGCAGTACTTC. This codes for CASSLPFLGEQYF.